A single sample is the source of the 30 T cell receptor beta chains below, sequenced in a study of PD-1 blockade in classical Hodgkin lymphoma. Exposure to brentuximab vedotin varied, and each patient had relapsed following autologous stem cell transplantation. Here immunoSEQ multiplex PCR was the method, and the copy in TCRdb shows in-frame clones only, minus some. The sample has tens of thousands of clones; over 65% are singletons. The sample in question was peripheral blood mononuclear cells (PBMCs), obtained before the second cycle of nivolumab. Receptors were obtained from a human donor with classical Hodgkin lymphoma.

The chain carries TRBV7-3 and TRBJ1-2; 7 bases are a match to TRBD1. The CDR3 runs to 13 residues. J lost 7 bases, V lost 0 bases, and 2 bases had no gene match. In germline, CDR1 is SGHTA, CDR2 FQGTGA. The CDR3 here is CASSLTGGGGYTF. The CDR3 nucleotides are TGTGCCAGCAGCTTAACAGGGGGCGGTGGCTACACCTTC.

The J gene is TRBJ2-1, the V gene TRBV9; 8 nucleotides line up with TRBD2. Looked up from germline, CDR1 is SGDLS and CDR2 is YYNGEE. The CDR3 has 14 amino acids. Losses at the gene ends were 3 bases for V and 4 bases for J; bases not matched to a gene: 3. CDR3 nucleotides: TGTGCCAGCAGCGCTAGCGGGCGTTACAATGAGCAGTTCTTC. Protein sequence: CASSASGRYNEQFF.

For the CDR3, the DNA is TGTGCCAGCAGCTTGGGGGGAAGAGATACGCAGTATTTT. The encoded protein is CASSLGGRDTQYF. V is TRBV11-3 and J is TRBJ2-3; D may be TRBD2 (6 bases). The CDR3 has 13 residues. The germline CDR1 and CDR2 sequences are SGHNT and YENEEA. Between the trimmed V and J ends, which lost 3 bases and 5 bases, there was a span of 9 bases. The whole variable domain, filled in from reference TRBV11-3 and TRBJ2-3, reads EAGVVQSPRYKIIEKKQPVAFWCNPISGHNTLYWYLQNLGQGPELLIRYENEEAVDDSQLPKDRFSAERLKGVDSTLKIQPAELGDSAVYLCASSLGGRDTQYFGPGTRLTVL.

The gene calls are TRBV30 and TRBJ1-2; D call uncertain. The V end was cut by 8 bases, the J end by 3 bases, with 10 bases between. CDR3 length: 11 amino acids. From germline, CDR1 is GTSNPN and CDR2 SVGIG (reference sequence). CDR3 sequence: CARRKDYGYTF. Written as DNA, the CDR3 is TGTGCCCGCCGGAAGGACTATGGCTACACCTTC.

The chain uses TRBV7-9 and TRBJ2-3; 7 nucleotides line up with TRBD1. The junction had 9 bases not matched to a gene; V was cut back by 5 bases and J by 4 bases. The CDR3 runs to 15 residues. The germline CDR1 and CDR2 sequences are SEHNR and FQNEAQ (reference sequence). CDR3 nucleotides: TGTGCCAGCAGCCCGGGACAGCTTGGCCCAGATACGCAGTATTTT. Its protein product is CASSPGQLGPDTQYF. The variable domain in full, completed from reference TRBV7-9 and TRBJ2-3, reads DTGVSQNPRHKITKRGQNVTFRCDPISEHNRLYWYRQTLGQGPEFLTYFQNEAQLEKSRLLSDRFSAERPKGSFSTLEIQRTEQGDSAMYLCASSPGQLGPDTQYFGPGTRLTVL.

The V and J genes are TRBV2 and TRBJ2-7, with 8 bases lining up with TRBD2. V was pared by 7 bases and J by 6 bases, with 11 bases of the junction left unmatched. Per the germline V gene, CDR1 is SNHLY and CDR2 is FYNNEI. This CDR3 is 14 amino acids long. For the CDR3, the DNA is TGTGCCAGCATACCGGGACGAACTAGCGGCGAGCAGTACTTC. This encodes CASIPGRTSGEQYF.

The chain has TRBV11-3 and TRBJ2-7; 10 nucleotides line up with TRBD1. Germline values: CDR1 SGHNT, CDR2 YENEEA. The length of the CDR3 is 14 residues. The junction had 3 bases not matched to a gene; V was cut back by 5 bases and J by 2 bases. The CDR3 bases are TGTGCCAGCAGCGAGGGACAGGGGACCTACGAGCAGTACTTC. Amino acids: CASSEGQGTYEQYF. Based on the CDR3 plus reference TRBV11-3 and TRBJ2-7, the full variable domain is EAGVVQSPRYKIIEKKQPVAFWCNPISGHNTLYWYLQNLGQGPELLIRYENEEAVDDSQLPKDRFSAERLKGVDSTLKIQPAELGDSAVYLCASSEGQGTYEQYFGPGTRLTVT.

The chain is built from TRBV15 and TRBJ2-2, with TRBD2 identical over 7 bases. CDR1 and CDR2 from the germline V gene are LNHNV and YYDKDF (reference sequence). The junction had 6 bases not matched to a gene; V was cut back by 2 bases and J by 3 bases. The CDR3 length is 16 residues. The CDR3 DNA reads TGTGCCACCAGCAGATATCCAGGGAGGGACACCGGGGAGCTGTTTTTT. This codes for CATSRYPGRDTGELFF.

The CDR3 sequence: CASSQPGRVFSGANVLTF. The DNA for the CDR3 is TGTGCCAGCAGCCAACCGGGACGGGTCTTTTCTGGGGCCAACGTCCTGACTTTC. The gene calls are TRBV4-2 and TRBJ2-6; D possibly matches TRBD1 or TRBD2 (5 bases each). Trimming took off 2 bases at V and 1 base at J, with 15 bases between the two ends. CDR1 LGHNA and CDR2 YNFKEQ come from the germline V gene. This CDR3 comprises 18 residues.

This clone showed up just once. This rearrangement joins TRBV7-2 to TRBJ2-2; D remains ambiguous. This CDR3 comprises 16 residues. Trimming removed 5 bases at V and 2 bases at J, with 15 bases between. The V gene's germline CDR1 is SGHTA and CDR2 FQGNSA. In DNA form, the CDR3 reads TGTGCCAGCAGCCTACAAACGGGCTTCAACACCGGGGAGCTGTTTTTT. Amino acids: CASSLQTGFNTGELFF.

This chain connects TRBV4-3 to TRBJ2-2, with D possibly TRBD2 on 6 matching bases. Germline assignment: CDR1 LGHNA and CDR2 YSLEER. Trimming cost V 0 bases and J 2 bases, with 19 bases left between them. CDR3 size: 19 residues. CDR3 coding DNA: TGCGCCAGCAGCCAAGACTTTGCGGGGCTAGCGCCAAACACCGGGGAGCTGTTTTTT. Its translation is CASSQDFAGLAPNTGELFF.

The rearrangement uses TRBV29-1 and TRBJ1-1; D is uncertain. Trimming removed 4 bases at V and 1 base at J, with 13 bases between. Germline CDR1 and CDR2: SQVTM and ANQGSEA. The CDR3 length is 14 residues. The CDR3 sequence is CSVVPLLSNTEAFF. CDR3 in DNA: TGCAGCGTTGTGCCGTTGCTTTCGAACACTGAAGCTTTCTTT.

CDR3 sequence (DNA): TGTGCCAGCAGCCGTGACTCTGGAAACACCATATATTTT. Translation gives CASSRDSGNTIYF. The chain combines TRBV7-9 with TRBJ1-3; D call uncertain. The V and J ends lost 5 bases and 0 bases respectively, with 5 bases between them. This CDR3 has 13 residues. CDR1 SEHNR and CDR2 FQNEAQ come from the germline V gene (reference sequence).

The rearrangement links TRBV6-6 to TRBJ2-6, with D perhaps TRBD1 or TRBD2 (6 bases each). This CDR3 has 15 residues. Between the trimmed V and J ends, which lost 5 bases and 2 bases, there was a span of 10 bases. Germline V gene data show CDR1 as MNHNY and CDR2 as SVGAGI (reference sequence). The CDR3 nucleotides read TGTGCCAGCAGTGCTAGGGGGGCTGGGGCCAACGTCCTGACTTTC. It specifies CASSARGAGANVLTF.

In its sample, this clone ranks as medium-sized. The chain recombines TRBV7-8 with TRBJ2-2, with D possibly TRBD2 on 6 matching bases. The ends were cut back, 0 bases at V and 0 bases at J, with 11 bases in the middle. CDR1 SGHVS and CDR2 FQNEAQ come from the germline V gene. CDR3 size: 17 residues. CDR3 protein: CASSLAGGRTNTGELFF. The DNA for the CDR3 is TGTGCCAGCAGCTTAGCGGGGGGACGAACGAACACCGGGGAGCTGTTTTTT.

The J gene is TRBJ1-4, the V gene TRBV5-4; 8 positions match TRBD1. Trimming at V came to 0 bases and at J to 7 bases, leaving 5 bases not matched to a gene. Germline-derived CDR1 and CDR2 are SGHNT and YYREEE (reference sequence). The CDR3 contains 15 residues. The CDR3 DNA sequence: TGTGCCAGCAGCTTGGCAGGGGGCAGGGTTGAAAAACTGTTTTTT. Translation gives CASSLAGGRVEKLFF. Combining the CDR3 with reference TRBV5-4 and TRBJ1-4 gives the whole variable domain ETGVTQSPTHLIKTRGQQVTLRCSSQSGHNTVSWYQQALGQGPQFIFQYYREEENGRGNFPPRFSGLQFPNYSSELNVNALELDDSALYLCASSLAGGRVEKLFFGSGTQLSVL.

J is TRBJ2-1 and V is TRBV6-4; 9 bases match TRBD2. The J segment lost 3 bases and the V segment lost 5 bases, leaving 8 bases of the junction unmatched. This CDR3 comprises 16 residues. CDR1 is MRHNA and CDR2 is SNTAGT in the germline V gene. The CDR3 reads CASSRNSGGLYNEQFF. In DNA, the CDR3 is TGTGCCAGCAGTAGAAATAGCGGGGGACTCTACAATGAGCAGTTCTTC.

The chain combines TRBV27 with TRBJ1-5; D perhaps matches TRBD1 (5 bases). Germline assignment: CDR1 MNHEY and CDR2 SMNVEV (reference sequence). V lost 3 bases to trimming and J lost 3 bases, with 9 bases between them. The CDR3 is 14 amino acids. CDR3 bases: TGTGCCAGCAGTTTCGGGGGATACAATCAGCCCCAGCATTTT. Translating it yields CASSFGGYNQPQHF.

The chain joins TRBV10-3 to TRBJ1-3; D not certain. The CDR3 consists of 15 residues. The germline gives CDR1 ENHRY, CDR2 SYGVKD. V was clipped by 3 bases and J by 2 bases, with 11 bases between them. CDR3 DNA sequence: TGTGCCATCAGTGATAGGAGCGGGACTGGAAACACCATATATTTT. Translation: CAISDRSGTGNTIYF.

J is TRBJ1-3 and V is TRBV19; no clear D gene. This CDR3 is 15 amino acids long. Looked up from germline, CDR1 is LNHDA and CDR2 is SQIVND (reference sequence). Trimming took off 6 bases at V and 0 bases at J, with 12 bases between the two ends. CDR3 protein: CASSQTGNSGNTIYF. The CDR3 nucleotides read TGTGCCAGTAGCCAGACGGGAAACTCTGGAAACACCATATATTTT.

The V call is TRBV4-3, the J call TRBJ2-5; TRBD2 is a possible D gene (6 bases). Germline lookup yields CDR1 LGHNA and CDR2 YSLEER. The CDR3 extends over 16 amino acids. V lost 2 bases to trimming and J lost 5 bases, with 18 bases between them. CDR3 DNA: TGCGCCAGCAGCCAATCGTGGGGAGGTCTATTTGAGACCCAGTACTTC. Protein product: CASSQSWGGLFETQYF.

The V gene is TRBV7-2, the J gene TRBJ1-5; D unclear. This CDR3 is built from 14 residues. With 1 base removed from V and 2 bases from J, the gap between germline ends came to 6 bases. From germline, CDR1 is SGHTA and CDR2 FQGNSA. The CDR3 sequence is CASSLVHGNQPQHF. For the CDR3, the DNA is TGTGCCAGCAGCTTAGTACATGGCAATCAGCCCCAGCATTTT.

The chain has TRBV10-3 and TRBJ1-5, with D possibly TRBD1 on 5 matching bases. There are 17 residues in the CDR3. V lost 2 bases to trimming and J lost 2 bases, with 16 bases between them. The germline gives CDR1 ENHRY, CDR2 SYGVKD. The CDR3 sequence: CAISESRELRRNQPQHF. Here the CDR3 DNA reads TGTGCCATCAGTGAGAGCAGGGAACTGAGGCGCAATCAGCCCCAGCATTTT.

This clone has just a few counts. This chain connects TRBV25-1 to TRBJ2-5; no clear D. In germline, CDR1 is MGHDK, CDR2 SYGVNS. The CDR3 has 14 amino acids. Trimming took off 1 base at V and 4 bases at J, with 10 bases between the two ends. The CDR3 DNA reads TGTGCCAGCAGTGAATCCGACAACAGAGAGACCCAGTACTTC. It encodes CASSESDNRETQYF.

This chain connects TRBV7-2 to TRBJ1-2; D is perhaps TRBD1 (5 bases). There are 13 residues in the CDR3. Germline assignment: CDR1 SGHTA and CDR2 FQGNSA. V was cut by 5 bases and J by 3 bases, with 10 bases left in between. CDR3 bases: TGTGCCAGCAGCGCCTTCAGGGACTATGGCTACACCTTC. Translating it yields CASSAFRDYGYTF.

The rearrangement links TRBV4-2 to TRBJ2-3; D possibly corresponds to TRBD2 (6 bases). Trimming stripped 3 bases from V and 1 base from J, with 11 bases between. The length of the CDR3 is 15 residues. The germline gives CDR1 LGHNA, CDR2 YNFKEQ. The CDR3 region is CASSHSSAGTDTQYF. CDR3 sequence (DNA): TGTGCCAGCAGCCATTCTAGCGCTGGCACAGATACGCAGTATTTT.

This clone turned up a few times. The DNA of the CDR3 is TGTGCCAGCAGTGAAGAGAGTAACTATGGCTACACCTTC. Encoded protein: CASSEESNYGYTF. The rearrangement joins TRBV6-1 to TRBJ1-2, with D unclear. The ends were cut back, 1 base at V and 1 base at J, with 4 bases in the middle. Germline values: CDR1 MNHNS, CDR2 SASEGT. This CDR3 contains 13 residues.

The CDR3 region has the DNA TGTGCCAGCAGCTTAGTTCCGGGAGCCCACTCTGGAAGCACAGATACGCAGTATTTT. This gives the protein CASSLVPGAHSGSTDTQYF. This rearrangement joins TRBV7-2 to TRBJ2-3; TRBD2 is a possible D gene (6 bases). V was cut by 1 base and J by 0 bases, with 20 bases left in between. This CDR3 has 19 residues. Germline V gene data show CDR1 as SGHTA and CDR2 as FQGNSA.

The chain recombines TRBV15 with TRBJ1-5; D is ambiguous. V lost 1 base to trimming and J lost 2 bases, with 9 bases between them. CDR3 length equals 15 residues. From germline, CDR1 is LNHNV and CDR2 YYDKDF (reference sequence). The CDR3, as DNA: TGTGCCACCAGCAGAGGAAGTAGGGGCAATCAGCCCCAGCATTTT. Its translation: CATSRGSRGNQPQHF.

Here the CDR3 reads CAASGSRRVNEQFF. Here the CDR3 DNA reads TGTGCCGCTTCAGGGAGCCGGAGGGTCAATGAGCAGTTCTTC. This chain uses TRBV19 with TRBJ2-1; weak D call: TRBD2 (6 bases). V was clipped by 11 bases and J by 6 bases, with 20 bases between them. CDR3 length: 14 amino acids. Germline values: CDR1 LNHDA, CDR2 SQIVND (reference sequence).